The 10 T cell receptor beta chains below come from one sample, sequenced in a study of T-cell reconstitution after alpha-beta-depleted transplantation in children. This sample's TCRbeta library carried unique molecular identifier barcodes. A single record per CDR3 protein comes from TCRdb applying MiXCR to the PCR reads. The profile shows a few hundred thousand distinct CDR3 sequences, 10% to 15% of them singletons. This specimen consisted of PBMCs, mostly from graft donor cells, obtained 360 days after TCRalphabeta/CD19-depleted stem cell transplant. The receptors come from a male patient between 5 and 17 years old who had a stem cell transplant for acute myeloid leukemia, so the T cells may come from the graft donor.

This clonotype was seen at least ten times. The chain recombines TRBV6-2 or TRBV6-3 with TRBJ2-2, with D possibly TRBD1 on 6 matching bases. The CDR3 loop spans 17 amino acids. Trimming shortened V by 0 bases and J by 4 bases, and 15 bases separated the two germline ends. Germline V lookup: CDR1 MNHEY, CDR2 SVGEGT. The CDR3: CASSYSGQSGSTGELFF. In nucleotides, the CDR3 is TGTGCCAGCAGTTACTCGGGACAATCGGGCAGCACCGGGGAGCTGTTTTTT.

The rearrangement uses TRBV4-3 and TRBJ2-3; D uncertain. V lost 1 base to trimming and J lost 2 bases, with 10 bases between them. Germline V CDR1 and CDR2: LGHNA, YSLEER. CDR3 length equals 15 residues. CDR3 DNA sequence: TGCGCCAGCAGCCAAGGACTTTTCTCCACAGATACGCAGTATTTT. It codes for CASSQGLFSTDTQYF.

This clonotype showed up many times. The rearrangement uses TRBV4-3 and TRBJ2-7; 9 positions agree with TRBD1. The CDR3 has 15 residues. V shed 3 bases and J 0 bases; nucleotides not matched to a gene: 3. The germline CDR1 and CDR2 sequences are LGHNA and YSLEER. DNA for the CDR3: TGCGCCAGCAGCCACGGGGACAGGGACTCCTACGAGCAGTACTTC. This codes for CASSHGDRDSYEQYF.

The V call is TRBV5-6, the J call TRBJ2-4; 7 nucleotides align to TRBD1. Germline values: CDR1 SGHDT, CDR2 YYEEEE. This CDR3 is built from 16 residues. V lost 4 bases and J lost 8; bases outside the gene matches: 15. The CDR3 region has the DNA TGTGCCAGCAGCCGCAGGGGGTCCCCAGAGAAGTACATTCAGTACTTC. Residues: CASSRRGSPEKYIQYF.

This clonotype was recorded only once. The chain has TRBV30 and TRBJ2-7; 9 bases agree with TRBD2. The CDR3 has 16 residues. V gave up 3 bases and J gave up 0 bases; unmatched junction bases: 9. CDR1 is GTSNPN, CDR2 SVGIG, per germline (reference sequence). The CDR3 bases are TGTGCCTGGAGCGGCTCTTCTAGCGGGATCTCCTACGAGCAGTACTTC. Amino acids: CAWSGSSSGISYEQYF. The full variable domain, in which reference TRBV30 and TRBJ2-7 provide the parts outside the CDR3, is SQTIHQWPATLVQPVGSPLSLECTVEGTSNPNLYWYRQAAGRGLQLLFYSVGIGQISSEVPQNLSASRPQDRQFILSSKKLLLSDSGFYLCAWSGSSSGISYEQYFGPGTRLTVT.

This clonotype has just a few counts. The J gene is TRBJ2-1, the V gene TRBV6-2 or TRBV6-3; a weak D match, TRBD2 (5 bases). Germline V gene sequence: CDR1 MNHEY, CDR2 SVGEGT. The V end was cut by 9 bases, the J end by 5 bases, with 17 bases between. The CDR3 has 14 residues. This chain's CDR3 is CASFRGQANNEQFF. DNA of the CDR3: TGTGCCAGTTTTAGAGGGCAGGCCAACAATGAGCAGTTCTTC.

The sample holds a few counts of this clonotype. The V call is TRBV4-3, the J call TRBJ2-1; 7 bases agree with TRBD2. CDR3 size: 16 residues. Germline CDR1 is LGHNA and CDR2 is YSLEER. The J segment lost 0 bases and the V segment lost 4 bases, leaving 6 bases of the junction unmatched. The CDR3 sequence: CASSLREASSYNEQFF. Written as DNA, the CDR3 is TGCGCCAGCAGCCTCCGGGAGGCCAGCTCCTACAATGAGCAGTTCTTC.

The chain combines TRBV12-3 or TRBV12-4 with TRBJ2-4; weak D call: TRBD2 (6 bases). CDR3 length: 19 residues. V lost 6 bases to trimming and J lost 7 bases, with 31 bases between them. The CDR3 DNA reads TGTGCCAGCAGGATACTGCCCCTAACCAGAGCGGGCCCTCAGAACATTCAGTACTTC. This translates into CASRILPLTRAGPQNIQYF.

This clonotype was found a few times. The rearrangement uses TRBV12-3 or TRBV12-4 and TRBJ2-7; D may correspond to TRBD1 or TRBD2 (7 bases each). The CDR3 has 15 amino acids. The V gene lost 6 bases and the J gene lost 2 bases, with 17 bases spanning the gap. The CDR3 sequence: CASRGGDRWPYEQYF. The CDR3, as DNA: TGTGCCAGCAGGGGGGGGGACAGATGGCCCTACGAGCAGTACTTC.

The chain combines TRBV4-3 with TRBJ2-3; the D gene is possibly TRBD2 (7 bases). CDR3 size: 16 residues. Trimming removed 0 bases at V and 4 bases at J, with 14 bases between. Germline CDR1 is LGHNA and CDR2 is YSLEER. CDR3 coding DNA: TGCGCCAGCAGCCAAGAATCGGGGGGCAATTCAGATACGCAGTATTTT. This gives the protein CASSQESGGNSDTQYF.